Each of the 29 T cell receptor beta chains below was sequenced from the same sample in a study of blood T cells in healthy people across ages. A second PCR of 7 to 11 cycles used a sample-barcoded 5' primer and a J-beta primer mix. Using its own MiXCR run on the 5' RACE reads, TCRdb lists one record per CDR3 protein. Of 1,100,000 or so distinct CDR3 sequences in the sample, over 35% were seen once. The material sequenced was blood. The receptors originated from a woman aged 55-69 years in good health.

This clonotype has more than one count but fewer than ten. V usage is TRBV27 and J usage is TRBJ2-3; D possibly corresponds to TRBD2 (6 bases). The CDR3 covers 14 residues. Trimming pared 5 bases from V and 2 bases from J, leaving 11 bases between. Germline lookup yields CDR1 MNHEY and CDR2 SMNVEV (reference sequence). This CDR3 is CASSPGGPTDTQYF. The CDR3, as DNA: TGTGCCAGCAGTCCCGGGGGACCCACAGATACGCAGTATTTT.

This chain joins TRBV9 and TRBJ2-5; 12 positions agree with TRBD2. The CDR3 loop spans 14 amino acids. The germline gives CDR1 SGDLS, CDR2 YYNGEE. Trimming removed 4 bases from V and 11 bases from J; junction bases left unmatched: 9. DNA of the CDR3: TGTGCCAGCAGCCAGACTAGCGGGAGCAATGAGCAGTACTTC. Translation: CASSQTSGSNEQYF. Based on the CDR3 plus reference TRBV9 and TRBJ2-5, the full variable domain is DSGVTQTPKHLITATGQRVTLRCSPRSGDLSVYWYQQSLDQGLQFLIQYYNGEERAKGNILERFSAQQFPDLHSELNLSSLELGDSALYFCASSQTSGSNEQYFGPGTRLLVL.

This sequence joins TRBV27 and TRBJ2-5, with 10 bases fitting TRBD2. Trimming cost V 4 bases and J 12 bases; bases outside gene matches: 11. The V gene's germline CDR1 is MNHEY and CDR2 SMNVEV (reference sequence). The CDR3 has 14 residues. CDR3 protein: CASSSRTSGSREYF. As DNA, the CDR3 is TGTGCCAGCAGTTCGAGGACTAGCGGCTCAAGGGAGTACTTC.

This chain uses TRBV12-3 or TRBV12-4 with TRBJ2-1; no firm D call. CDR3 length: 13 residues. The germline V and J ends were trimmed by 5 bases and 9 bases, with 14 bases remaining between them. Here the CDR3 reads CASSPEGATEQFF. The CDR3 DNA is TGTGCCAGCAGTCCCGAAGGTGCGACTGAGCAGTTCTTC.

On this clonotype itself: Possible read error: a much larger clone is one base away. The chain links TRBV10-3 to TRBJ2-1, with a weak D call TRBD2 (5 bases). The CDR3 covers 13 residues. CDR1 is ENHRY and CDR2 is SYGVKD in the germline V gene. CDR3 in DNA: TGTGCCATCAGGGCGGGCCGCAACAATAAGCAGTTCTTC. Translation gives CAIRAGRNNKQFF.

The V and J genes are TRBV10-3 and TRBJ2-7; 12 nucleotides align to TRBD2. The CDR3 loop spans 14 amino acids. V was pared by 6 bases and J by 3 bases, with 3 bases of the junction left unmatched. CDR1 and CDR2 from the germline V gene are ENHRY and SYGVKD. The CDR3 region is CAIRETSGSYEQYF. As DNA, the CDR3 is TGTGCCATCAGAGAGACTAGCGGGAGCTACGAGCAGTACTTC.

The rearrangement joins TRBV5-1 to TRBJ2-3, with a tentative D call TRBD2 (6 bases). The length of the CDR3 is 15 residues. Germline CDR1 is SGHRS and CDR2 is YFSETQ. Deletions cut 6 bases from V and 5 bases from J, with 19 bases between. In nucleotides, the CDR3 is TGCGCCAGCACGACTAACGGGAGTGGCATAGATACGCAGTATTTT. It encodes CASTTNGSGIDTQYF.

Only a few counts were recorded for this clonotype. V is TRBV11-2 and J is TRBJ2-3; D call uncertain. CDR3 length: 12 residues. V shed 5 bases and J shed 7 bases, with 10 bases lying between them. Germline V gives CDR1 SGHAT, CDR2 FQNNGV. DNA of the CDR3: TGTGCCAGCAGCCTCGACGCCTATACGCAGTATTTT. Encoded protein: CASSLDAYTQYF.

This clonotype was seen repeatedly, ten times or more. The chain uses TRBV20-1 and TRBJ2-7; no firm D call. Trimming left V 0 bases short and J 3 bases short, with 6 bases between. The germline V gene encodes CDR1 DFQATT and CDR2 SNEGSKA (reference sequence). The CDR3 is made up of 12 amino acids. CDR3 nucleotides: TGCAGTGCTAGAGAATGGGGCTACGAGCAGTACTTC. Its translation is CSAREWGYEQYF.

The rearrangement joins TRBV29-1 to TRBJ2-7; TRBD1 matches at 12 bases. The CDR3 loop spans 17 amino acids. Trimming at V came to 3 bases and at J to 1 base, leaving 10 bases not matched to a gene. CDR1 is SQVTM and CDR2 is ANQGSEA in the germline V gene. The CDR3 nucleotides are TGCAGCGTTGAGTTCCTCGGGGACAGGGGGCAGTCCTACGAGCAGTACTTC. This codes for CSVEFLGDRGQSYEQYF.

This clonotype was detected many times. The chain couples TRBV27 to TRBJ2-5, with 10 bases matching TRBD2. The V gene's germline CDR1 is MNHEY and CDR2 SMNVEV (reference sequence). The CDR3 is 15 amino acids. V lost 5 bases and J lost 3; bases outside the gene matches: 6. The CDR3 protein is CASSKWTSGKETQYF. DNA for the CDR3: TGTGCCAGCAGTAAATGGACTAGCGGTAAAGAGACCCAGTACTTC.

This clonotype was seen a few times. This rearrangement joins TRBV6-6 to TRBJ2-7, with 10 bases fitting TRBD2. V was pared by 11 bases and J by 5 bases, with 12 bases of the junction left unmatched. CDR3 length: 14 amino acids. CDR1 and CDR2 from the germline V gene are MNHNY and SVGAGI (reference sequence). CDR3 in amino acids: CAVAFSGRVDEQYF. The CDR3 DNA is TGTGCCGTGGCATTCAGCGGGAGGGTCGACGAGCAGTACTTC.

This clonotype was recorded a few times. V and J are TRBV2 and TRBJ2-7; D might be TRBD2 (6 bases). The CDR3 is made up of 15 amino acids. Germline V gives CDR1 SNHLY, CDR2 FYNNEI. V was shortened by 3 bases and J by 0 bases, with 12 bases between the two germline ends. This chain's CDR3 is CASSEGLLISYEQYF. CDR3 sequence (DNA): TGTGCCAGCAGTGAGGGACTCCTAATCTCCTACGAGCAGTACTTC.

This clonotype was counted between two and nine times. In DNA, the CDR3 is TGTGCCAGCAGTGACCCAGGGGGGGAGCAGTACTTC. Its translation is CASSDPGGEQYF. This chain connects TRBV6-2 or TRBV6-3 to TRBJ2-5, with D perhaps TRBD1 or TRBD2 (7 bases each). The CDR3 spans 12 residues. From germline, CDR1 is MNHEY and CDR2 SVGEGT. V lost 5 bases and J 11 bases, leaving 15 bases between the germline ends.

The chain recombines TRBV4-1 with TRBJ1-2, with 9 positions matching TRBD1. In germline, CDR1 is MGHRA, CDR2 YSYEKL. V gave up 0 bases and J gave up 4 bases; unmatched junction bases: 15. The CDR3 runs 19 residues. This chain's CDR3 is CASSQEGGVWPGQGYGYTF. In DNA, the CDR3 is TGCGCCAGCAGCCAAGAGGGCGGAGTCTGGCCGGGACAGGGCTATGGCTACACCTTC.

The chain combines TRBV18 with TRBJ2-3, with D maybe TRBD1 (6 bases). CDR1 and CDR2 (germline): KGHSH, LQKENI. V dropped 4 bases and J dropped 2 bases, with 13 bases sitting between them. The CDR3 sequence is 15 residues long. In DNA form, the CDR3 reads TGTGCCAGCTCACGTCAGGGGATTGTCACAGATACGCAGTATTTT. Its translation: CASSRQGIVTDTQYF. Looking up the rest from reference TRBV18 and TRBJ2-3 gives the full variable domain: NAGVMQNPRHLVRRRGQEARLRCSPMKGHSHVYWYRQLPEEGLKFMVYLQKENIIDESGMPKERFSAEFPKEGPSILRIQQVVRGDSAAYFCASSRQGIVTDTQYFGPGTRLTVL.

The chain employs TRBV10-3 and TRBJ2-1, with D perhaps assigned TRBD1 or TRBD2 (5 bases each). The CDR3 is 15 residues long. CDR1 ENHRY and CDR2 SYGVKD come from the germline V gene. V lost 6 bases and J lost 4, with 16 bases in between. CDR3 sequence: CAISLGDGGYNEQFF. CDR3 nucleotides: TGTGCCATCAGCCTAGGGGACGGAGGTTACAATGAGCAGTTCTTC.

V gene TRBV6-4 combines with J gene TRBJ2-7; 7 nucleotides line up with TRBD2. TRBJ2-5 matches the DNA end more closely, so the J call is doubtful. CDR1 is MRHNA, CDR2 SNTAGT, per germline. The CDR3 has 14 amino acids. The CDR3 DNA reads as TGTGCCAGCAGTGAATCCGCGGGAGTTGAGACCCAGTACTTC. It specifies CASSESAGVETQYF.

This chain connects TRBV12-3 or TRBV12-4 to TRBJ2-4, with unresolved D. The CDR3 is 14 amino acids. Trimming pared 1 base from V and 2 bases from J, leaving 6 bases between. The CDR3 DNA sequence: TGTGCCAGCAGTTTAGAAGGGTCCAAAAACATTCAGTACTTC. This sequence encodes CASSLEGSKNIQYF.

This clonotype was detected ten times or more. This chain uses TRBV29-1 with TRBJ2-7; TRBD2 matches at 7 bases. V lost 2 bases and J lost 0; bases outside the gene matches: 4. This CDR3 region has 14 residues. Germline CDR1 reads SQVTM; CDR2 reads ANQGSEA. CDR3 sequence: CSVESGTSSYEQYF. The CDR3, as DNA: TGCAGCGTTGAAAGCGGGACGAGCTCCTACGAGCAGTACTTC.

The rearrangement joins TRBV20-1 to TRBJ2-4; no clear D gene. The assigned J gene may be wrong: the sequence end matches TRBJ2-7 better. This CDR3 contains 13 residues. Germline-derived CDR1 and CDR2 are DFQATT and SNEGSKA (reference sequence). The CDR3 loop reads CSAPERWAYEQYF. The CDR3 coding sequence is TGCAGTGCTCCTGAACGGTGGGCCTACGAGCAGTACTTC.

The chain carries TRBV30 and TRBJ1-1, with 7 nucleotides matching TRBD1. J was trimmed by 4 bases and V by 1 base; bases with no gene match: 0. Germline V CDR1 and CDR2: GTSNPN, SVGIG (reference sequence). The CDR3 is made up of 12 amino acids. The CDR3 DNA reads TGTGCCTGGAGTGCAGGGGGCACTGAAGCTTTCTTT. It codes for CAWSAGGTEAFF.

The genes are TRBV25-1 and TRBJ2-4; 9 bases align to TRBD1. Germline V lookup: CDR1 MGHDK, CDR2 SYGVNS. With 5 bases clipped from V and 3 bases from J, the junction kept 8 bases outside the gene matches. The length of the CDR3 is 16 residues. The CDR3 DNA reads TGTGCCAGCAGTAGGGGACAGGGCTTTGGCAAAAACATTCAGTACTTC. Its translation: CASSRGQGFGKNIQYF.

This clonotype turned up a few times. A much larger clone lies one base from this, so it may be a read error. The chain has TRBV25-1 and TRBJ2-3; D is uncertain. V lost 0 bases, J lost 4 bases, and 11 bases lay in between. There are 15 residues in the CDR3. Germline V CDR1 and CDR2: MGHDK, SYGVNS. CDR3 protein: CASSEYVSESDTQYF. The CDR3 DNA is TGTGCCAGCAGTGAATATGTATCGGAATCAGATACGCAGTATTTT. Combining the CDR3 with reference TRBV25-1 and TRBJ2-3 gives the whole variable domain EADIYQTPRYLVIGTGKKITLECSQTMGHDKMYWYQQDPGMELHLIHYSYGVNSTEKGDLSSESTVSRIRTEHFPLTLESARPSHTSQYLCASSEYVSESDTQYFGPGTRLTVL.

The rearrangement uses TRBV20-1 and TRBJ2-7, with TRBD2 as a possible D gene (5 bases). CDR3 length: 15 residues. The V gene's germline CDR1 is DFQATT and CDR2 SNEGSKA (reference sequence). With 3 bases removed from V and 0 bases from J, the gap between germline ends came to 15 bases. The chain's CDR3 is CSASLPSHPSYEQYF. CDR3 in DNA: TGCAGTGCTAGCCTCCCTAGCCATCCCTCCTACGAGCAGTACTTC.

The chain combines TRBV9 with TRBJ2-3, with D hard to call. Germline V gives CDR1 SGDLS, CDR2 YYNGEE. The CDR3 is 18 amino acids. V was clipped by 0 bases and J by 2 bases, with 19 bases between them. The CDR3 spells CASSVVTSPDLTTDTQYF. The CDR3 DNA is TGTGCCAGCAGCGTAGTAACCTCTCCAGATCTGACCACAGATACGCAGTATTTT. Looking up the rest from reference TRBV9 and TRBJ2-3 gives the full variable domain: DSGVTQTPKHLITATGQRVTLRCSPRSGDLSVYWYQQSLDQGLQFLIQYYNGEERAKGNILERFSAQQFPDLHSELNLSSLELGDSALYFCASSVVTSPDLTTDTQYFGPGTRLTVL.

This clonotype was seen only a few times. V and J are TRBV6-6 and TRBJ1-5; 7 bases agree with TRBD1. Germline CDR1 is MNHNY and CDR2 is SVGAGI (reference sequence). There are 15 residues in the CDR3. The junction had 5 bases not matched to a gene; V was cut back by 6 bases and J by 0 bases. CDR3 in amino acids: CASRSTGDSNQPQHF. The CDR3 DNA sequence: TGTGCCAGCAGATCCACAGGGGATAGCAATCAGCCCCAGCATTTT.

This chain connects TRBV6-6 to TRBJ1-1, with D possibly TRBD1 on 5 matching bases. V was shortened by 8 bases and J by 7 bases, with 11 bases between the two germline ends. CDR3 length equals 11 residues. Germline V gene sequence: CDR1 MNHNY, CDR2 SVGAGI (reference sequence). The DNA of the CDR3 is TGTGCCAGCGGGGGGGGAGGTGAAGCTTTCTTT. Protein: CASGGGGEAFF.

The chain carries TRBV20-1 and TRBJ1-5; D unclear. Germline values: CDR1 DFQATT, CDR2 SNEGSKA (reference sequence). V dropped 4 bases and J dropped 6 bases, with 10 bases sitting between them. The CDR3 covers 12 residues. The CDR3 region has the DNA TGCAGTGCTACGGGAGGAGGTCAGCCCCAGCATTTT. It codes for CSATGGGQPQHF.